The rows below give T cell receptor beta chains drawn from one sample of a study of regulatory T cells in long-lasting Graves disease. TCRdb independently ran MiXCR on the multiplex PCR reads; one entry per CDR3 protein. This sample has some 220,000 distinct CDR3 sequences, with roughly 19% found just once. These data were likewise used in another study, on T cells in Graves' hyperthyroidism and ophthalmopathy.

The sequenced sample was peripheral blood mononuclear cells (PBMCs), obtained at new diagnosis, from a patient treated with antithyroid drugs. These receptors were taken from a woman in her twenties or thirties with Graves disease. CDR3s include the opening cysteine and the closing phenylalanine or tryptophan. Each record gives: D gene, clone size, J gene, V gene, CDR3 protein, CDR3 DNA. D genes are given only for firm matches. Size is stated for part of the rows, as once, few or many counts, or as a class when the clone is expanded.

d_gene: NA; abundance: many; j_gene: TRBJ2-7; v_gene: TRBV24-1; CDR3aa: CATSDPPLHEQYF; CDR3nt: TGTGCCACCAGTGATCCCCCTCTCCACGAGCAGTACTTC
d_gene: TRBD1; abundance: many; j_gene: TRBJ1-2; v_gene: TRBV11-1; CDR3aa: CASSLRSGQGLGYTF; CDR3nt: TGTGCCAGCAGCCTCCGGTCGGGACAGGGTCTTGGCTACACCTTC
d_gene: NA; abundance: NA; j_gene: TRBJ1-2; v_gene: TRBV3-1; CDR3aa: CASSQGTGPYGYTF; CDR3nt: TGTGCCAGCAGCCAAGGCACAGGACCTTATGGCTACACCTTC
d_gene: TRBD1; abundance: many; j_gene: TRBJ2-4; v_gene: TRBV28; CDR3aa: CASSSTGGNDIQYF; CDR3nt: TGTGCCAGCAGTTCGACAGGGGGCAATGACATTCAGTACTTC
d_gene: NA; abundance: many; j_gene: TRBJ1-4; v_gene: TRBV3-1; CDR3aa: CASSQDPGGSNEKLFF; CDR3nt: TGTGCCAGCAGCCAAGATCCCGGGGGATCTAATGAAAAACTGTTTTTT
d_gene: NA; abundance: many; j_gene: TRBJ2-1; v_gene: TRBV6-5; CDR3aa: CASSYYSRTGVSNEQFF; CDR3nt: TGTGCCAGCAGCTACTATTCTAGGACGGGAGTCTCCAATGAGCAGTTCTTC
d_gene: NA; abundance: many; j_gene: TRBJ2-1; v_gene: TRBV11-3; CDR3aa: CASSLGSLGYNEQFF; CDR3nt: TGTGCCAGCAGCTTAGGTTCCCTAGGGTACAATGAGCAGTTCTTC
d_gene: NA; abundance: many; j_gene: TRBJ2-7; v_gene: TRBV20-1; CDR3aa: CSARDRGRSSYEQYF; CDR3nt: TGCAGTGCTAGAGACAGGGGACGGAGCTCCTACGAGCAGTACTTC
d_gene: TRBD1; abundance: few; j_gene: TRBJ2-7; v_gene: TRBV4-1; CDR3aa: CASSPYLKGAGEQYF; CDR3nt: TGCGCCAGCAGCCCCTACCTTAAGGGGGCTGGCGAGCAGTACTTC
d_gene: NA; abundance: few; j_gene: TRBJ2-5; v_gene: TRBV5-4; CDR3aa: CASSLKNRVHETQYF; CDR3nt: TGTGCCAGCAGCTTGAAGAACAGGGTGCACGAGACCCAGTACTTC
d_gene: NA; abundance: many; j_gene: TRBJ2-1; v_gene: TRBV11-3; CDR3aa: CASSLDGARPRNEQFF; CDR3nt: TGTGCCAGCAGCTTAGATGGAGCACGCCCTCGCAATGAGCAGTTCTTC
d_gene: TRBD2; abundance: many; j_gene: TRBJ2-3; v_gene: TRBV6-2/TRBV6-3; CDR3aa: CASSQGTSLDTQYF; CDR3nt: TGTGCCAGCAGCCAGGGGACTAGCTTAGATACGCAGTATTTT
d_gene: NA; abundance: many; j_gene: TRBJ1-6; v_gene: TRBV27; CDR3aa: CASTPFGSSYNSPLHF; CDR3nt: TGTGCCAGCACCCCCTTTGGAAGCTCCTATAATTCACCCCTCCACTTT
d_gene: NA; abundance: NA; j_gene: TRBJ1-1; v_gene: TRBV29-1; CDR3aa: CSVAAGPWNTEAFF; CDR3nt: TGCAGCGTTGCGGCCGGGCCCTGGAACACTGAAGCTTTCTTT
d_gene: NA; abundance: once; j_gene: TRBJ2-4; v_gene: TRBV20-1; CDR3aa: CSARDQLTGAKNIQYF; CDR3nt: TGCAGTGCTAGAGATCAGCTCACCGGGGCCAAAAACATTCAGTACTTC
d_gene: NA; abundance: many; j_gene: TRBJ1-3; v_gene: TRBV11-2; CDR3aa: CASSSLPGNTIYF; CDR3nt: TGTGCCAGCAGCTCCCTTCCTGGAAACACCATATATTTT
d_gene: NA; abundance: many; j_gene: TRBJ1-3; v_gene: TRBV9; CDR3aa: CASSVGNSAGNTIYF; CDR3nt: TGTGCCAGCAGCGTAGGGAATAGCGCTGGAAACACCATATATTTT
d_gene: TRBD2; abundance: many; j_gene: TRBJ2-3; v_gene: TRBV7-3; CDR3aa: CASSLAGAASDTQYF; CDR3nt: TGTGCCAGCAGTTTAGCGGGGGCGGCTTCAGATACGCAGTATTTT
d_gene: NA; abundance: NA; j_gene: TRBJ1-2; v_gene: TRBV2; CDR3aa: CASISPAAF; CDR3nt: TGTGCCAGCATCTCCCCGGCCGCCTTC
d_gene: NA; abundance: few; j_gene: TRBJ2-3; v_gene: TRBV6-2/TRBV6-3; CDR3aa: CASSTQGDTQYF; CDR3nt: TGTGCCAGCAGTACCCAAGGCGATACGCAGTATTTT
d_gene: NA; abundance: many; j_gene: TRBJ1-2; v_gene: TRBV6-1; CDR3aa: CASTYGRGVNYGYTF; CDR3nt: TGTGCCAGCACCTACGGGAGAGGGGTCAACTATGGCTACACCTTC
d_gene: TRBD2; abundance: NA; j_gene: TRBJ2-1; v_gene: TRBV5-4; CDR3aa: CASGGRRGAGNNEQFF; CDR3nt: TGTGCCAGCGGAGGAAGGCGGGGGGCAGGTAACAATGAGCAGTTCTTC
d_gene: TRBD2; abundance: many; j_gene: TRBJ2-3; v_gene: TRBV11-2; CDR3aa: CASSLNLYSRTSGSDTQYF; CDR3nt: TGTGCCAGCAGCTTAAACCTCTACTCTCGGACTAGCGGATCAGATACGCAGTATTTT
d_gene: NA; abundance: many; j_gene: TRBJ1-1; v_gene: TRBV14; CDR3aa: CASSQDRAEVYTFF; CDR3nt: TGTGCCAGCAGCCAAGATCGTGCAGAAGTGTATACTTTCTTT
d_gene: NA; abundance: NA; j_gene: TRBJ2-7; v_gene: TRBV6-2/TRBV6-3; CDR3aa: CASSERAGQLYEQYF; CDR3nt: TGTGCCAGCAGTGAACGGGCAGGGCAGCTATACGAGCAGTACTTC
d_gene: NA; abundance: NA; j_gene: TRBJ2-3; v_gene: TRBV5-1; CDR3aa: CASSLESASTDTQYF; CDR3nt: TGCGCCAGCAGCTTGGAGTCGGCTAGCACAGATACGCAGTATTTT
d_gene: TRBD2; abundance: many; j_gene: TRBJ2-2; v_gene: TRBV7-2; CDR3aa: CASSKIAGKNTGELFF; CDR3nt: TGTGCCAGCAGCAAAATAGCGGGAAAGAACACCGGGGAGCTGTTTTTT
d_gene: TRBD1; abundance: many; j_gene: TRBJ1-5; v_gene: TRBV28; CDR3aa: CATGTGVNQPQHF; CDR3nt: TGTGCCACCGGGACAGGGGTAAATCAGCCCCAGCATTTT
d_gene: NA; abundance: many; j_gene: TRBJ1-2; v_gene: TRBV12-3/TRBV12-4; CDR3aa: CASSKGQAQANYGYTF; CDR3nt: TGTGCCAGCAGCAAGGGTCAGGCGCAAGCTAACTATGGCTACACCTTC